Sequencing of this T cell receptor (beta chain) was carried out in a study of blood T cell repertoires in COVID-19. Study information: Nucleic acid was either cDNA or gDNA, and it came from T cells, B-cell-depleted T cells, or PBMCs.

Assay: immunoSEQ multiplex PCR; the TCRdb copy retains only in-frame clones and omits some. The table shows tens of thousands of clones, with about 95% occurring only once. The CDR3 runs 15 residues. Trimming at V came to 3 bases and at J to 2 bases, leaving 0 bases not matched to a gene. Germline V CDR1 and CDR2: SGHNT, YYREEE (reference sequence). This sequence was found in a human donor with active COVID-19. The donor label of this sample is uncertain. The sequencing input was peripheral blood. The rearrangement uses TRBV5-4 and TRBJ2-1; 12 bases are shared with TRBD2. DNA of the CDR3: TGTGCCAGCAGCTGGACTAGCGGGACCTACAATGAGCAGTTCTTC. The encoded protein is CASSWTSGTYNEQFF. Filled out from reference TRBV5-4 and TRBJ2-1, the complete variable domain reads ETGVTQSPTHLIKTRGQQVTLRCSSQSGHNTVSWYQQALGQGPQFIFQYYREEENGRGNFPPRFSGLQFPNYSSELNVNALELDDSALYLCASSWTSGTYNEQFFGPGTRLTVL.